What follows are 9 T cell receptor beta chains derived from one specimen sequenced in a study of cytotoxic CD8 clonotypes in ibrutinib-treated CLL. Sequenced by immunoSEQ multiplex PCR; TCRdb stores in-frame clones only, minus some. In the table there are under 40,000 clones, 49% of which are singletons. This sample comprised PBMCs, obtained before ibrutinib treatment. The receptors shown here come from a human donor with chronic lymphocytic leukemia.

CDR3 residues: CASSYRGAYYGYTF. DNA of the CDR3: TGTGCCAGCAGTTACCGGGGAGCTTACTATGGCTACACCTTC. The chain uses TRBV6-5 and TRBJ1-2; D uncertain. This CDR3 has 14 residues. V shed 2 bases and J shed 3 bases, with 10 bases lying between them. Germline loops: CDR1 MNHEY, CDR2 SVGAGI.

This clone appeared a few times. The CDR3 loop is CSVALQSGAYGYTF. CDR3 DNA: TGCAGCGTGGCACTACAGTCAGGTGCCTATGGCTACACCTTC. The V and J genes are TRBV29-1 and TRBJ1-2; D is unresolved. V was cut by 6 bases and J by 4 bases, with 18 bases left in between. The germline gives CDR1 SQVTM, CDR2 ANQGSEA. This CDR3 has 14 amino acids.

V is TRBV5-4 and J is TRBJ2-3; tentatively, D is TRBD2 (5 bases). V was cut by 0 bases and J by 5 bases, with 10 bases left in between. Germline assignment: CDR1 SGHNT and CDR2 YYREEE (reference sequence). The CDR3 is made up of 14 amino acids. The DNA of the CDR3 is TGTGCCAGCAGCTTGGGACAAGAGGGAGATACGCAGTATTTT. Its protein product is CASSLGQEGDTQYF.

The chain employs TRBV11-1 and TRBJ2-5, with D unclear. The CDR3 is made up of 15 amino acids. V was shortened by 0 bases and J by 4 bases, with 12 bases between the two germline ends. The germline gives CDR1 SGHAT, CDR2 FQDESV (reference sequence). The CDR3 DNA follows: TGTGCCAGCAGCTTAGCGCCCCGCGCGAGAGAGACCCAGTACTTC. Amino acids: CASSLAPRARETQYF.

The chain couples TRBV18 to TRBJ1-4; no firm D call. V shed 5 bases and J shed 4 bases, with 11 bases lying between them. CDR1 and CDR2 (germline): KGHSH, LQKENI. CDR3 size: 14 residues. The CDR3 DNA sequence: TGTGCCAGCTCAGTCCGTGCGGATAATGAAAAACTGTTTTTT. Translation: CASSVRADNEKLFF.

The gene calls are TRBV19 and TRBJ2-1; D is ambiguous. The V end was cut by 3 bases, the J end by 5 bases, with 11 bases between. The V gene's germline CDR1 is LNHDA and CDR2 SQIVND (reference sequence). This CDR3 region has 14 residues. CDR3 loop: CASSIGRVNNEQFF. The DNA for the CDR3 is TGTGCCAGTAGTATTGGTCGAGTAAACAATGAGCAGTTCTTC.

This clone showed up many times. The same CDR3 arises from other DNA sequences in this sample as well. The chain couples TRBV7-9 to TRBJ2-7; D remains unclear. Trimming shortened V by 6 bases and J by 3 bases, and 6 bases separated the two germline ends. CDR3 length: 11 amino acids. Germline assignment: CDR1 SEHNR and CDR2 FQNEAQ (reference sequence). CDR3 DNA sequence: TGTGCCAGCAGAAGTAGCTACGAGCAGTACTTC. Residues: CASRSSYEQYF.

The chain links TRBV30 to TRBJ2-3; D gene uncertain. V was shortened by 0 bases and J by 6 bases, with 13 bases between the two germline ends. Germline V gives CDR1 GTSNPN, CDR2 SVGIG (reference sequence). CDR3 length: 14 residues. CDR3 in amino acids: CAWSVMDLWDTQYF. In DNA form, the CDR3 reads TGTGCCTGGAGTGTAATGGACCTTTGGGATACGCAGTATTTT.

This clone has more than one count but fewer than ten. The J gene is TRBJ1-5, the V gene TRBV19, with 9 bases lining up with TRBD1. J lost 5 bases, V lost 6 bases, and 5 bases had no gene match. This CDR3 is 14 amino acids long. Germline assignment: CDR1 LNHDA and CDR2 SQIVND (reference sequence). Written as DNA, the CDR3 is TGTGCCAGTAGACTAGGACAGGGGTATCAGCCCCAGCATTTT. Protein: CASRLGQGYQPQHF.